One sample yielded the 10 T cell receptor beta chains listed below, sequenced in a study of OX40 agonist ivuxolimab in advanced cancers. Sequenced by immunoSEQ multiplex PCR; TCRdb stores in-frame clones only, minus some. The repertoire holds tens of thousands of clones, with just over 90% as singletons. Sample: CD4+ or CD8+ T cells sorted from blood, taken in a trial of the OX40 agonist ivuxolimab. The receptors derive from an adult with an advanced solid tumor such as melanoma, head and neck, liver or kidney cancer.

V gene TRBV4-3 combines with J gene TRBJ1-4; D is possibly TRBD1 (5 bases). The germline V gene has CDR1 LGHNA and CDR2 YSLEER. Trimming stripped 1 base from V and 7 bases from J, with 13 bases between. CDR3 length: 15 amino acids. CDR3: CASSQVRQGGEKLFF. CDR3 bases: TGCGCCAGCAGCCAAGTACGGCAGGGTGGTGAAAAACTGTTTTTT.

The chain couples TRBV28 to TRBJ2-7; D perhaps matches TRBD2 (7 bases). This CDR3 is built from 12 residues. The germline gives CDR1 MDHEN, CDR2 SYDVKM. V was clipped by 6 bases and J by 6 bases, with 12 bases between them. CDR3 DNA sequence: TGTGCCAGCAGCACCGGGGGGCTCGAGCAGTACTTC. This gives the protein CASSTGGLEQYF.

V and J are TRBV21-1 and TRBJ1-1; the table assigns TRBD1, which was not confirmed against the DNA. TRBV21-1 is reported as a pseudogene. There are 14 residues in the CDR3. This CDR3 reads CASSTGWRRTEAFF. CDR3 coding DNA: TGTGCCAGCAGCACAGGGTGGCGAAGAACTGAAGCTTTCTTT.

The CDR3 reads CASSLRQNTEAFF. The CDR3 DNA follows: TGTGCCAGCAGCCTAAGACAGAACACTGAAGCTTTCTTT. This chain joins TRBV27 and TRBJ1-1; D call uncertain. Germline CDR1 and CDR2: MNHEY and SMNVEV (reference sequence). The V gene lost 6 bases and the J gene lost 1 base, with 9 bases spanning the gap. CDR3 length: 13 amino acids.

A remark on this clone: This sample also contains other DNA sequences that code for the same CDR3. The chain links TRBV7-7 to TRBJ2-3; TRBD2 agrees at 7 bases. Germline loops: CDR1 SSHAT, CDR2 FNYEAQ (reference sequence). CDR3 length equals 15 residues. The ends lost 1 base at V and 1 base at J; junction bases unmatched: 2. The CDR3 protein is CASSLGLAGTDTQYF. The CDR3 region has the DNA TGTGCCAGCAGCTTAGGACTAGCTGGCACAGATACGCAGTATTTT.

CDR3 sequence: CASSLTWDSREQYF. The CDR3 coding sequence is TGCGCCAGCAGCTTGACCTGGGACAGTCGCGAGCAGTACTTC. The chain employs TRBV5-1 and TRBJ2-7; 7 bases are a match to TRBD1. CDR1 and CDR2 from the germline V gene are SGHRS and YFSETQ. With V trimmed by 1 base and J by 6 bases, 7 bases remained unmatched. CDR3 size: 14 residues. The variable domain in full, with the rest retrieved from reference TRBV5-1 and TRBJ2-7, is KAGVTQTPRYLIKTRGQQVTLSCSPISGHRSVSWYQQTPGQGLQFLFEYFSETQRNKGNFPGRFSGRQFSNSRSEMNVSTLELGDSALYLCASSLTWDSREQYFGPGTRLTVT.

V gene TRBV7-2 combines with J gene TRBJ2-2; D remains unclear. Germline V CDR1 and CDR2: SGHTA, FQGNSA. CDR3 length equals 12 residues. Trimming took off 3 bases at V and 6 bases at J, with 5 bases between the two ends. Written as DNA, the CDR3 is TGTGCCAGCAGCTTCTTTGCCGGGGAGCTGTTTTTT. It is translated as CASSFFAGELFF.

The chain combines TRBV29-1 with TRBJ2-2, with D perhaps matching TRBD1 (5 bases). The CDR3 extends over 14 amino acids. The V end lost 3 bases, the J end lost 6 bases, and 14 bases lay between the germline ends. Germline loops: CDR1 SQVTM, CDR2 ANQGSEA. CDR3 DNA: TGCAGCGTTGACCCAGGGAAGATGCCCGGGGAGCTGTTTTTT. It is translated as CSVDPGKMPGELFF.

This sequence joins TRBV29-1 and TRBJ2-7; 8 bases match TRBD2. V lost 8 bases and J lost 6; bases outside the gene matches: 6. The CDR3 length is 11 residues. Germline values: CDR1 SQVTM, CDR2 ANQGSEA. The CDR3 here is CSCRGGLEQYF. The DNA of the CDR3 is TGCAGCTGTCGGGGGGGGCTCGAGCAGTACTTC.

V usage is TRBV29-1 and J usage is TRBJ2-5; D tentatively reads TRBD1 or TRBD2 (6 bases each). The CDR3 consists of 14 residues. Germline V gene sequence: CDR1 SQVTM, CDR2 ANQGSEA. V gave up 7 bases and J gave up 5 bases, with 20 bases separating them. CDR3 region: CSAQAGGFGETQYF. CDR3 coding DNA: TGCAGCGCCCAAGCCGGGGGCTTTGGGGAGACCCAGTACTTC.